Included here is one TCR beta chain sequence, with context. Its target antigen remains unknown. Per-nucleotide qualities are absent, and no much larger clonotype sits a single base away. This sample is part of a study of metastatic and nonmetastatic thyroid tumors (dated by TCRdb to 2020 to 2021). Regarding the complete study: For patients with malignant and with benign thyroid disease, the researchers compared repertoires between peripheral blood samples and tumor or nodule tissue samples.

Overall study results and their limits: In both blood and tumor samples, malignant tumors were reported to have significantly higher TCR beta diversity than benign nodules.

The germline V gene gives CDR1 as SGHDN and CDR2 as FVKESK. Reading from cysteine to phenylalanine, the CDR3 counts 15 amino acids. CDR3 DNA only is kept here, 45 bases in frame from base 1. Deletion took 6 bases off V and 0 bases off J, with a span of 11 bases between the germline ends. No patient had received any treatment before thyroid surgery. Patient clinical samples collected from about 2011 to 2019 were retrospectively analysed using T-cell receptor beta sequencing. Library preparation employed PCR. Sequencing was performed on an Illumina HiSeq 4000. High-throughput sequencing was used to profile the CDR3 region of the TCR beta-chain in every patient. On the study's bioinformatics: A classifier to discriminate distant-metastatic papillary thyroid cancer patients was built from CDR3 differences across clinicopathological groups. Repertoire diversity was assessed with the Shannon index, and tumor-blood repertoire similarity with the Morisita-Horn index. TCRdb reanalyzed the raw reads on its own, using fastp at Q25 for trimming and MiXCR for clone calling, and kept in-frame beta chains. None of the V and J calls come from the authors' own analysis; TCRdb made them. In this sample the table shows fewer than 40,000 clones, approximately 16% of which occur a single time. The ten largest make up around 20% of the sample.

Recombination joined TRBV14 with TRBJ2-2; the D gene remains uncertain. The sequence was collected from a male donor with papillary thyroid cancer or a benign thyroid nodule (not recorded which). Some clones in this sample may be carry-over from other donors' samples. Sequenced input: blood. The nucleotide sequence reads TGTGCCAGCAGGACGGTGCTCACGAACACCGGGGAGCTGTTTTTT. Its protein is CASRTVLTNTGELFF.